This T cell receptor beta chain was identified in a study of control samples from healthy donors and cancer patients. The CDR3 is 13 residues long. The V end lost 0 bases, the J end lost 7 bases, and 9 bases lay between the germline ends. Only in-frame clones appear in the TCRdb table, and some are missing; sequencing was by immunoSEQ multiplex PCR. The table includes about 130,000 clones, approximately 92% detected once. The chain couples TRBV12-3 or TRBV12-4 to TRBJ1-2; D remains ambiguous. This TCR was recovered from a middle-aged man in good health. The material sequenced was blood. The CDR3 reads CASSLARSIGYTF. DNA of the CDR3: TGTGCCAGCAGTTTAGCTAGATCAATTGGCTACACCTTC.